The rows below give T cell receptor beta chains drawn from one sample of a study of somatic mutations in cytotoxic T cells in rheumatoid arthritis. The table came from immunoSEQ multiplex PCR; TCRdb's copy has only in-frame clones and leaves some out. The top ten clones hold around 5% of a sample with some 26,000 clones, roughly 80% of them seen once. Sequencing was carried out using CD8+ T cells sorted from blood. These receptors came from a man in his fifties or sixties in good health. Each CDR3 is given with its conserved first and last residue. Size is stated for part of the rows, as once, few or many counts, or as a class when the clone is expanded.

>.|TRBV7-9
CASSPRDRSGYTF
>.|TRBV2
CASKGSDRGLYGYTF
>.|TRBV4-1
CASSQAGTNTEAFF
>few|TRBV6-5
CASFQGMNTEAFF
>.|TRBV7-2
CASSLVEGTFTDTQYF
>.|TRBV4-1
CASSPQGAAQPQHF
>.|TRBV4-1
CASSQEGVVTEAFF
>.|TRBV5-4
CASSPDTDRDYGYTF
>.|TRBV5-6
CASSLLAGAPESSYEQYF
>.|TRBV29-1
CSVEEGSGRAPYEQYF
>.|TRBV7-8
CASSFPHTRTGVDNEQFF
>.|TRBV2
CASSQRGFSYEQYF
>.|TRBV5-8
CASSPRDWREGTGELFF
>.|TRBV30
CAWSVRGIYEQYF
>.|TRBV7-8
CASNTATSGRGSYNEQFF
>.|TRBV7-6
CASSQGLAGTDTQYF
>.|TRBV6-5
CATRLRQGARYGYTF
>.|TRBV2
CASRRSGNTIYF
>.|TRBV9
CASGGTDEQFF
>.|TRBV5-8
CASSLPGSPLAFF
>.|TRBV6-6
CASSYGQGIDGYTF
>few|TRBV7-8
CASSLARLAGADNEQFF
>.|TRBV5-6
CASSSRGLAGGLPYEQYF
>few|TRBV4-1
CASSQTSGSTYEQYF
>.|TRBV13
CASSRGQGANTGELFF
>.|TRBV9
CASSVAGQGAFYEQYF
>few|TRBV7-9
CASSLVATATIYEQYF
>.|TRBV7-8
CASSLAAELVPDTQYF
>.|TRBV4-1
CASSQEVQGNQPQHF
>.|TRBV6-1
CASSDVRSSYNEQFF
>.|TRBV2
CASLGGLLLAGELFF
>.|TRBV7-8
CASSLGNSYEQYF
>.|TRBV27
CASSLGGTRQFF
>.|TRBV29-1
CSVEGSGRAGETQYF
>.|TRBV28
CASSPDSNHEQYF
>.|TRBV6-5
CASRLGQGAFNEQFF
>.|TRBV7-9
CASSLLGTNTEAFF
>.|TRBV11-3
CASSSPGNSYEQYF
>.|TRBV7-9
CASSTRDRGFGYTF
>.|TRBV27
CASSLNQYNEQFF
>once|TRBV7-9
CASSGGHTSYNEQFF
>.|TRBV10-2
CASTVAGGETQYF
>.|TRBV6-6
CASSYSNAANYGYTF
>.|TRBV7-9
CASSLPIAATFSGNTIYF
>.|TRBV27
CASSFSPEDGYTF